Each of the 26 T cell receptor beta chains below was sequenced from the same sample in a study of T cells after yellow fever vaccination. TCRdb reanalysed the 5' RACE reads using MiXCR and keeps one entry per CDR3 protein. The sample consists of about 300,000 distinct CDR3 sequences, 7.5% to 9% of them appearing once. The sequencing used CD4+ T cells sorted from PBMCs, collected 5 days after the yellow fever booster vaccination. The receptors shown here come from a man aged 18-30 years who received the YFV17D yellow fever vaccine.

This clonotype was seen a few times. The CDR3 sequence is CASSLAGTGSDTQYF. The CDR3 DNA follows: TGTGCCAGCAGCCTAGCCGGGACAGGGTCAGATACGCAGTATTTT. This chain uses TRBV4-2 with TRBJ2-3; TRBD1 matches 9 bases. V shed 4 bases and J 4 bases; nucleotides not matched to a gene: 6. The length of the CDR3 is 15 residues. CDR1 is LGHNA, CDR2 YNFKEQ, per germline.

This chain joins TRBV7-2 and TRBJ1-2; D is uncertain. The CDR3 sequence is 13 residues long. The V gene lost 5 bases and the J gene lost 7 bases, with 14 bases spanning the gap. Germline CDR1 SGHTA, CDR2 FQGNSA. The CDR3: CASSPFQSGGYTF. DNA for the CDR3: TGTGCCAGCAGCCCCTTCCAGAGTGGTGGCTACACCTTC.

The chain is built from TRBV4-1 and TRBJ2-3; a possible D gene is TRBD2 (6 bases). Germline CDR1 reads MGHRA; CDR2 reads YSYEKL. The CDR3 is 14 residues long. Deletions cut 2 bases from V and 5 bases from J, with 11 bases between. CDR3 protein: CASSQRPGEDTQYF. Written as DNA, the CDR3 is TGCGCCAGCAGCCAAAGACCGGGGGAAGATACGCAGTATTTT.

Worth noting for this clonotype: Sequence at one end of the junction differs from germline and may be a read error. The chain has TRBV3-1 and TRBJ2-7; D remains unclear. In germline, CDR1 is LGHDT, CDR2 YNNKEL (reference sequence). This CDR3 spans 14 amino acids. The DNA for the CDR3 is TGTGCCAGCAGCCAAAGTCCGCTCTCCTATGAGCAGTACTTC. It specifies CASSQSPLSYEQYF.

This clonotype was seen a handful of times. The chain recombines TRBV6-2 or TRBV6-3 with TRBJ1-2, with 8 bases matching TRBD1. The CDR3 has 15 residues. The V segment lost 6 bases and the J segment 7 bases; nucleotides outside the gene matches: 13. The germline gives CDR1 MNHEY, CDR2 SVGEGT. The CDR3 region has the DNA TGTGCCAGCAGCCGTCCGGACAGGGCCAGAGGTGGCTACACCTTC. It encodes CASSRPDRARGGYTF.

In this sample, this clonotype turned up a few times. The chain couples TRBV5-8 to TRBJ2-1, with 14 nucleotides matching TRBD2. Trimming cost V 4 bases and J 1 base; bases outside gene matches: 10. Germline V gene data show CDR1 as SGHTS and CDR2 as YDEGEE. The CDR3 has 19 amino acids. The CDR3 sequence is CASSVTGTSGGPSYNEQFF. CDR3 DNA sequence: TGTGCCAGCAGCGTCACCGGGACTAGCGGGGGCCCATCCTACAATGAGCAGTTCTTC.

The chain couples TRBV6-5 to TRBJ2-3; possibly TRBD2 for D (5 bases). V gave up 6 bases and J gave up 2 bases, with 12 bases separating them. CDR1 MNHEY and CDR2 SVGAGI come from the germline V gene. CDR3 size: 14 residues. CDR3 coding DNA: TGTGCCAGCAGAAGCCCGGGGTACACAGATACGCAGTATTTT. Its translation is CASRSPGYTDTQYF.

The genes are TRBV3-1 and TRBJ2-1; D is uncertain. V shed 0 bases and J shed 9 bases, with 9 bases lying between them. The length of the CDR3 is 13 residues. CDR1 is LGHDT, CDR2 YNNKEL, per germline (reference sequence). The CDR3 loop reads CASSQDGPSEQFF. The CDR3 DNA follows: TGTGCCAGCAGCCAAGATGGCCCTAGTGAGCAGTTCTTC.

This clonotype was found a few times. CDR3 bases: TGTGCCAGCAGTGACGGGGCGGTTAGATTGGACAAAAACATTCAGTACTTC. It is translated as CASSDGAVRLDKNIQYF. The V and J genes are TRBV6-2 or TRBV6-3 and TRBJ2-4; D may be TRBD1 or TRBD2 (5 bases each). Trimming shortened V by 5 bases and J by 3 bases, and 20 bases separated the two germline ends. This CDR3 spans 17 amino acids. Germline V gene sequence: CDR1 MNHEY, CDR2 SVGEGT.

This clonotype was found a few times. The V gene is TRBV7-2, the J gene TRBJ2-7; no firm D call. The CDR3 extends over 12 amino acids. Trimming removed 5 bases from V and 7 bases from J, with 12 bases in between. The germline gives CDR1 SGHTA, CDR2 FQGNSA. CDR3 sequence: CASSPRVREQYF. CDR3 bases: TGTGCCAGCAGCCCACGGGTCCGGGAGCAGTACTTC.

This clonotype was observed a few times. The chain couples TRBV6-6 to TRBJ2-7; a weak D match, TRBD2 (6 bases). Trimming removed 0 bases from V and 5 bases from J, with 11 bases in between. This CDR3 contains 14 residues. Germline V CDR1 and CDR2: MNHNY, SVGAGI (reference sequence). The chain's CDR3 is CASSYSPGDDEQYV. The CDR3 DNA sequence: TGTGCCAGCAGTTACTCGCCGGGGGATGACGAGCAGTACGTC.

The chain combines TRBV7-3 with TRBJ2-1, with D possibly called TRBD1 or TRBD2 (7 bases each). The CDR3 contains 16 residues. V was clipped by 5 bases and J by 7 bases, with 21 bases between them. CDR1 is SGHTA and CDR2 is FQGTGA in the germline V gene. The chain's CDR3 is CASSRTQGGGLNEQFF. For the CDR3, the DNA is TGTGCCAGCAGCCGGACTCAGGGAGGGGGCTTAAATGAGCAGTTCTTC.

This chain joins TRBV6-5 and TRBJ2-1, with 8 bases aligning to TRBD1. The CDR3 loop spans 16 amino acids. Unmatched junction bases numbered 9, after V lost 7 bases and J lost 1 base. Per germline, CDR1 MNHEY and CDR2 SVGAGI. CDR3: CASTPSTGESYNEQFF. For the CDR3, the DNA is TGTGCCAGCACCCCGTCGACAGGGGAATCCTACAATGAGCAGTTCTTC.

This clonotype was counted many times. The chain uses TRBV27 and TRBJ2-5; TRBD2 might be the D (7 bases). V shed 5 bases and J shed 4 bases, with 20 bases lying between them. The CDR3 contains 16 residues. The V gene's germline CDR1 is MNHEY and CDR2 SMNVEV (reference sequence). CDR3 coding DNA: TGTGCCAGCAGTATGCGTCAAGGGGGGGCCCCAGAGACCCAGTACTTC. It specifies CASSMRQGGAPETQYF.

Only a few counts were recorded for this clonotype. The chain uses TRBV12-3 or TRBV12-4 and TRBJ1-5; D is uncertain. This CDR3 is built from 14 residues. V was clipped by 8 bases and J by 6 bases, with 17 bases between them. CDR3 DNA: TGTGCCAGCGGCATGTCAAGAGCGACTCAGCCCCAGCATTTT. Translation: CASGMSRATQPQHF.

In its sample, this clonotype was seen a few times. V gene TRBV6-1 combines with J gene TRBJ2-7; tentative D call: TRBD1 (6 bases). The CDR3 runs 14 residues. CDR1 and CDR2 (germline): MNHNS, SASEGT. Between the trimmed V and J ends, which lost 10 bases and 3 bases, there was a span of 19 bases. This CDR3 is CATEPGTSLYEQYF. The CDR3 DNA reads TGTGCCACCGAGCCCGGGACAAGTCTCTACGAGCAGTACTTC.

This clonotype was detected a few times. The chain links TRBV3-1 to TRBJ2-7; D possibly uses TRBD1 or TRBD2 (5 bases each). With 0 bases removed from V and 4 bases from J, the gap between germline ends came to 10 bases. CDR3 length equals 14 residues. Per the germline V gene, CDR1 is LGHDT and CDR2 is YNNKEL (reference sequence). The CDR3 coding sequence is TGTGCCAGCAGCCAAGACGGGGCGGAGTACGAGCAGTACTTC. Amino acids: CASSQDGAEYEQYF.

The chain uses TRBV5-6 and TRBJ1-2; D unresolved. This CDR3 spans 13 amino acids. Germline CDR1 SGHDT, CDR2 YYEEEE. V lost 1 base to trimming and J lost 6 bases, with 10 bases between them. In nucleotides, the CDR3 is TGTGCCAGCAGCTTGAGACATCCGAATGGCTACACCTTC. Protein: CASSLRHPNGYTF.

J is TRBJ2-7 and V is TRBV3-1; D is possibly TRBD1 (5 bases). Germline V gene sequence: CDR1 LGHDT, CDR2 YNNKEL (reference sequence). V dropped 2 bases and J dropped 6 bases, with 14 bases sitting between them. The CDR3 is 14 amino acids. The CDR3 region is CASSQHLTRAEQYF. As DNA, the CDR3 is TGTGCCAGCAGCCAACATCTTACCAGGGCCGAGCAGTACTTC.

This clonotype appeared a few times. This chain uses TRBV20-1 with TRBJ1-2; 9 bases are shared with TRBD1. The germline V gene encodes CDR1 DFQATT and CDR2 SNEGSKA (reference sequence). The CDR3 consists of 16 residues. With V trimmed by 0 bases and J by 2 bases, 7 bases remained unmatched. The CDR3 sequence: CSARDRTTGGNYGYTF. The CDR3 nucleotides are TGCAGTGCTAGAGATCGAACGACAGGGGGAAACTATGGCTACACCTTC.

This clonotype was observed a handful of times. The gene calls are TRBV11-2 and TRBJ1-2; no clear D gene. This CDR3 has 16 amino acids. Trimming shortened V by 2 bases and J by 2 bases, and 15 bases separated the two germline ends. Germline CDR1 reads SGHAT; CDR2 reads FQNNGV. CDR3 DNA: TGTGCCAGCAGCTTATCGAGCAGGAGGGCCAACTATGGCTACACCTTC. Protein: CASSLSSRRANYGYTF.

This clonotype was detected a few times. CDR3 DNA: TGTGCCAGCAGTTACTCGAGCACTGGCACAGATACGCAGTATTTT. Translating it yields CASSYSSTGTDTQYF. The gene calls are TRBV6-5 and TRBJ2-3; no definite D call. Germline loops: CDR1 MNHEY, CDR2 SVGAGI. Trimming stripped 0 bases from V and 1 base from J, with 8 bases between. This CDR3 is 15 amino acids long.

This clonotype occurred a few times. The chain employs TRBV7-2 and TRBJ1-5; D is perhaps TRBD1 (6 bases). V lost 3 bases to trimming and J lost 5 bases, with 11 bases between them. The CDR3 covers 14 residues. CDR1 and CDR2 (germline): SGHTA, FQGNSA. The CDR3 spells CASSFDGGYQPQHF. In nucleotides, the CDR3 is TGTGCCAGCAGCTTCGACGGGGGCTATCAGCCCCAGCATTTT.

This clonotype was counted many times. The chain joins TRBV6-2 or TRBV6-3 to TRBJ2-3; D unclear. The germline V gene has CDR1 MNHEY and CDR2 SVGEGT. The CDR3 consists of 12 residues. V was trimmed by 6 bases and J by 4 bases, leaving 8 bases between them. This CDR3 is CASSDLADTQYF. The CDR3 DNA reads TGTGCCAGCAGCGACTTAGCAGATACGCAGTATTTT.

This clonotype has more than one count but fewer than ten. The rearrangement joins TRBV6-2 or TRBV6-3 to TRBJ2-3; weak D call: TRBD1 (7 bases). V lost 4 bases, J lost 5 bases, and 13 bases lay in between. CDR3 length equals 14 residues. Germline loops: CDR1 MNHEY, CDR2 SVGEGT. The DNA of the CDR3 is TGTGCCAGCAGTTGGAGGGGGCGGTTAGATACGCAGTATTTT. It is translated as CASSWRGRLDTQYF.

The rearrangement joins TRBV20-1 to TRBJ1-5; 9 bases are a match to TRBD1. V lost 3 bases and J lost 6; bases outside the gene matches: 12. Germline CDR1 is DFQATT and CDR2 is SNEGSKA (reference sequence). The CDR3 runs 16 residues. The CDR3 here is CSASSMGQGETQPQHF. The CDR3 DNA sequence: TGCAGTGCTAGTTCGATGGGACAGGGTGAAACTCAGCCCCAGCATTTT.